The rows below give T cell receptor beta chains drawn from one sample of a study of CD8 T cells in Susac syndrome. TCRdb recomputed calls from the immunoSEQ multiplex PCR reads with MiXCR, one row per CDR3 protein. The data contain some 100,000 distinct CDR3 sequences, 95% of them singletons. Sequencing input: CD8+ T cells from PBMCs. The receptors shown here come from a human donor with Susac syndrome. Each CDR3 is given with its conserved first and last residue. A D gene is named only where the DNA matches it firmly. The size of a clone is reported for some rows only, either as once, few or many, or as a class for expanded clones.

V gene,clone size,J gene,D gene,CDR3 protein,CDR3 DNA
TRBV29-1,NA,TRBJ2-1,TRBD1,CSVDRWQGAQGEQFF,TGCAGCGTTGATCGATGGCAGGGGGCTCAGGGTGAGCAGTTCTTC
TRBV12-3/TRBV12-4,NA,TRBJ1-1,TRBD1,CASSLAWDRAFF,TGTGCCAGCAGTTTAGCGTGGGACAGGGCTTTCTTT
TRBV3-1,NA,TRBJ1-1,NA,CASSPRLGALNTEAFF,TGTGCCAGCAGCCCTCGTTTGGGGGCCCTGAACACTGAAGCTTTCTTT
TRBV4-1,NA,TRBJ1-4,NA,CASSQQGKLFF,TGCGCCAGCAGCCAACAGGGAAAACTGTTTTTT
TRBV20-1,NA,TRBJ2-5,TRBD2,CSARELAVYF,TGCAGTGCTAGAGAGCTAGCGGTTTACTTC
TRBV29-1,once,TRBJ2-3,NA,CSVPDRTYSIGLEYF,TGCAGCGTGCCCGACAGGACCTACTCAATTGGTCTGGAGTATTTT
TRBV7-2,NA,TRBJ2-3,TRBD2,CASSGVEGSGRAFGDTQYF,TGTGCCAGCAGCGGCGTCGAGGGTAGCGGGAGGGCCTTCGGAGATACGCAGTATTTT
TRBV3-1,NA,TRBJ1-1,NA,CASSQTPGIGDTEAFF,TGTGCCAGCAGCCAAACCCCGGGGATCGGGGACACTGAAGCTTTCTTT
TRBV7-2,NA,TRBJ1-2,TRBD1,CASSLVPGQAGYGYTF,TGTGCCAGCAGCTTAGTACCCGGACAGGCGGGCTATGGCTACACCTTC
TRBV14,NA,TRBJ2-7,TRBD1,CASSLLPGQAYEQYF,TGTGCCAGCAGCCTTTTACCGGGACAGGCCTACGAGCAGTACTTC
TRBV24-1,NA,TRBJ2-3,NA,CATSGQWETDTQYF,TGTGCCACCAGTGGACAGTGGGAAACAGATACGCAGTATTTT
TRBV12-3/TRBV12-4,NA,TRBJ1-2,NA,CASSSPGRDYGYTF,TGTGCCAGCAGTTCTCCCGGGAGAGACTATGGCTACACCTTC
TRBV15,NA,TRBJ1-1,TRBD1,CATSRDGQGDPEAFF,TGTGCCACCAGCAGAGATGGTCAGGGGGACCCTGAAGCTTTCTTT
TRBV20-1,NA,TRBJ2-7,TRBD2,CSAEGLAGGPSYEQYF,TGCAGTGCCGAGGGACTAGCGGGGGGCCCCTCCTACGAGCAGTACTTC
TRBV28,NA,TRBJ2-2,NA,CASSPTEGELFF,TGTGCCAGCAGCCCTACAGAGGGGGAGCTGTTTTTT
TRBV29-1,few,TRBJ2-2,NA,CSVGGPGELFF,TGCAGCGTTGGGGGGCCCGGGGAGCTGTTTTTT
TRBV2,NA,TRBJ2-2,NA,CASRQDRLNTGELFF,TGTGCCAGCAGGCAGGACCGCTTGAACACCGGGGAGCTGTTTTTT
TRBV5-1,NA,TRBJ2-5,TRBD2,CASSLERGGAQETQYF,TGCGCCAGCAGCTTGGAGCGCGGGGGGGCACAAGAGACCCAGTACTTC
TRBV15,NA,TRBJ2-5,NA,CATSRSSQETQYF,TGTGCCACCAGCAGATCCAGCCAAGAGACCCAGTACTTC
TRBV4-2,NA,TRBJ2-3,TRBD2,CASSQLGLAGSRVDTQYF,TGTGCCAGCAGCCAGTTGGGACTAGCGGGGTCTCGGGTCGATACGCAGTATTTT
TRBV14,NA,TRBJ1-5,NA,CASSQDWNQPQHF,TGTGCCAGCAGCCAAGACTGGAATCAGCCCCAGCATTTT
TRBV12-3/TRBV12-4,NA,TRBJ2-3,NA,CASSLGPSTDTQYF,TGTGCCAGCAGTTTAGGTCCTAGCACAGATACGCAGTATTTT
TRBV12-3/TRBV12-4,NA,TRBJ2-7,TRBD1,CASSPRDRSAYEQYF,TGTGCCAGCAGTCCAAGGGACAGATCAGCCTACGAGCAGTACTTC
TRBV27,NA,TRBJ1-6,NA,CASSPGDYSPLHF,TGTGCCAGCAGCCCAGGGGACTATTCACCCCTCCACTTT
TRBV15,NA,TRBJ2-5,TRBD1,CATSIGQTGHLETQYF,TGTGCCACCAGCATAGGCCAGACAGGGCATTTAGAGACCCAGTACTTC
TRBV15,NA,TRBJ2-1,NA,CATSSGTPYNEQFF,TGTGCCACCAGCAGCGGGACTCCTTACAATGAGCAGTTCTTC
TRBV5-6,once,TRBJ1-1,NA,CASSLRERTTFF,TGTGCCAGCAGCTTGAGGGAGAGGACAACTTTCTTT
TRBV6-5,NA,TRBJ2-7,TRBD2,CASSRSGGAYEQYF,TGTGCCAGCAGCCGGAGCGGGGGGGCTTACGAGCAGTACTTC
TRBV9,NA,TRBJ2-7,TRBD2,CASTPGLAGRFGYEQYF,TGTGCCAGCACCCCAGGACTAGCGGGAAGGTTCGGCTACGAGCAGTACTTC
TRBV28,NA,TRBJ2-7,NA,CASSLGPTEYEQYF,TGTGCCAGCAGTTTAGGACCTACAGAGTACGAGCAGTACTTC
TRBV14,NA,TRBJ1-4,NA,CASSHGATNEKLFF,TGTGCCAGCAGTCACGGGGCCACTAATGAAAAACTGTTTTTT
TRBV7-9,NA,TRBJ2-7,NA,CASRHEDYEQYF,TGTGCCAGCAGACATGAGGATTACGAGCAGTACTTC
TRBV29-1,NA,TRBJ2-7,TRBD2,CSVGGLAGVGNEQYF,TGCAGCGTTGGGGGACTAGCGGGAGTAGGGAACGAGCAGTACTTC
TRBV7-9,NA,TRBJ2-3,TRBD1,CASSTRTGDTDTQYF,TGTGCCAGCAGCACCAGGACAGGGGACACAGATACGCAGTATTTT
TRBV4-1,NA,TRBJ2-5,NA,CASSQDPGGGETQYF,TGCGCCAGCAGCCAAGACCCGGGGGGCGGAGAGACCCAGTACTTC
TRBV9,NA,TRBJ2-2,NA,CASSVAGSGELFF,TGTGCCAGCAGCGTAGCAGGGTCCGGGGAGCTGTTTTTT
TRBV4-1,NA,TRBJ1-2,NA,CASSQLNGGYTF,TGCGCCAGCAGCCAACTCAATGGAGGCTACACCTTC
TRBV5-4,NA,TRBJ2-1,TRBD1,CASSSDRASYNEQFF,TGTGCCAGCAGCTCGGACAGGGCGTCCTACAATGAGCAGTTCTTC
TRBV2,NA,TRBJ1-3,NA,CASSEGGSGNTIYF,TGTGCCAGCAGTGAAGGGGGGTCTGGAAACACCATATATTTT
TRBV9,NA,TRBJ1-1,NA,CASSGGGNTEAFF,TGTGCCAGCAGCGGGGGAGGGAACACTGAAGCTTTCTTT
TRBV18,few,TRBJ2-7,NA,CASSPRDTYEQYF,TGTGCCAGCTCACCGCGGGACACCTACGAGCAGTACTTC
TRBV9,NA,TRBJ1-6,NA,CASSALTSSQNSPLHF,TGTGCCAGCAGCGCCCTGACATCGAGCCAGAATTCACCCCTCCACTTT
TRBV20-1,NA,TRBJ1-1,TRBD1,CSAIRTGGTRTEAFF,TGCAGTGCCATCCGCACAGGGGGCACACGCACTGAAGCTTTCTTT
TRBV2,once,TRBJ2-5,NA,CASSPGALVETQYF,TGTGCCAGCAGTCCGGGGGCTCTAGTGGAGACCCAGTACTTC
TRBV24-1,NA,TRBJ2-3,NA,CATSDHREDTQYF,TGTGCCACCAGTGACCACAGGGAAGATACGCAGTATTTT
TRBV5-4,once,TRBJ2-7,NA,CASSWATAGEQYF,TGTGCCAGCAGCTGGGCGACAGCAGGCGAGCAGTACTTC
TRBV7-6,NA,TRBJ1-1,NA,CASGTNTEAFF,TGTGCCAGCGGCACAAACACTGAAGCTTTCTTT
TRBV9,NA,TRBJ2-1,NA,CASSPSGADYNEQFF,TGTGCCAGCAGCCCGTCGGGGGCAGACTACAATGAGCAGTTCTTC
TRBV20-1,NA,TRBJ2-1,NA,CSARVGENEQFF,TGCAGTGCTAGAGTAGGGGAAAATGAGCAGTTCTTC
TRBV6-4,NA,TRBJ2-6,NA,CASSRGVDSGANVLTF,TGTGCCAGCAGTCGGGGAGTAGACTCTGGGGCCAACGTCCTGACTTTC
TRBV23-1,NA,TRBJ1-5,TRBD1,CASSQSTGPSIRSNQPQHF,TGCGCCAGCAGTCAGTCGACAGGGCCAAGCATTAGGAGCAATCAGCCCCAGCATTTT
TRBV29-1,NA,TRBJ2-7,NA,CSVAGPERYEQYF,TGCAGCGTCGCGGGACCTGAACGCTACGAGCAGTACTTC